These 14 T cell receptor beta chains originate from one sample sequenced in a study of T cell changes during pregnancy in multiple sclerosis. Repertoires were generated with immunoSEQ multiplex PCR, while TCRdb's copy carries only in-frame clones and drops some. The table records around 51,000 clones, approximately 93% of them present only once. This material consisted of peripheral blood, taken in the second trimester of pregnancy. The receptors shown here come from a female donor with multiple sclerosis, enrolled in a pregnancy study.

The V call is TRBV9, the J call TRBJ1-1; possibly TRBD1 for D (5 bases). From germline, CDR1 is SGDLS and CDR2 YYNGEE. Trimming removed 4 bases from V and 0 bases from J, with 16 bases in between. There are 16 residues in the CDR3. CDR3 in amino acids: CASSPRAQKMNTEAFF. CDR3 nucleotide sequence: TGTGCCAGCAGCCCCAGGGCCCAGAAGATGAACACTGAAGCTTTCTTT.

The chain couples TRBV12-5 to TRBJ2-7, with D possibly matching TRBD2 (5 bases). There are 16 residues in the CDR3. V was pared by 0 bases and J by 2 bases, with 14 bases between. The germline V gene has CDR1 LGHNT and CDR2 FRNRAP. Written as DNA, the CDR3 is TGTGCTAGTGGTTTGGTACTCAGCCGGGGAACCTACGAGCAGTACTTC. It specifies CASGLVLSRGTYEQYF.

This chain links TRBV7-3 with TRBJ2-7; 8 bases fit TRBD1. This CDR3 is built from 15 residues. V was pared by 8 bases and J by 1 base, with 10 bases of the junction left unmatched. From germline, CDR1 is SGHTA and CDR2 FQGTGA. The CDR3 is CASANTGTGSYEQYF. In nucleotides, the CDR3 is TGTGCCAGCGCTAATACCGGGACAGGATCCTACGAGCAGTACTTC.

J is TRBJ2-3 and V is TRBV7-3, with 14 bases that match TRBD2. Germline values: CDR1 SGHTA, CDR2 FQGTGA. The CDR3 is 16 amino acids. V lost 4 bases and J lost 6; bases outside the gene matches: 6. This chain's CDR3 is CASSSGLAGVEDTQYF. The CDR3 nucleotides are TGTGCCAGCAGCTCGGGACTAGCGGGAGTTGAGGATACGCAGTATTTT.

The chain is built from TRBV5-1 and TRBJ2-3; perhaps TRBD2 as D (5 bases). V lost 0 bases, J lost 2 bases, and 7 bases lay in between. CDR3 length: 14 amino acids. Germline V gene sequence: CDR1 SGHRS, CDR2 YFSETQ. CDR3 nucleotide sequence: TGCGCCAGCAGCTTGGGACGGGACACAGATACGCAGTATTTT. Translating it yields CASSLGRDTDTQYF.

DNA of the CDR3: TGTGCCAGTAGTATTTTAGCGGGACTACAGTACAATGAGCAGTTCTTC. It yields the protein CASSILAGLQYNEQFF. J is TRBJ2-1 and V is TRBV19; 8 positions agree with TRBD2. This CDR3 spans 16 amino acids. CDR1 is LNHDA and CDR2 is SQIVND in the germline V gene (reference sequence). The junction had 8 bases not matched to a gene; V was cut back by 3 bases and J by 4 bases.

This clone was detected only a few times. The V and J genes are TRBV11-2 and TRBJ2-7, with D possibly matching TRBD2 (6 bases). There are 16 residues in the CDR3. The V gene lost 6 bases and the J gene lost 2 bases, with 20 bases spanning the gap. CDR1 SGHAT and CDR2 FQNNGV come from the germline V gene. The CDR3 DNA is TGTGCCAGCAGGGGAGAGTCCGGGACTTATCCCTACGAGCAGTACTTC. Protein sequence: CASRGESGTYPYEQYF.

The chain links TRBV29-1 to TRBJ2-1; TRBD1 matches at 9 bases. The germline CDR1 and CDR2 sequences are SQVTM and ANQGSEA. V dropped 3 bases and J dropped 4; count of bases not matched to a gene: 4. This CDR3 has 14 amino acids. In DNA form, the CDR3 reads TGCAGCGTTGAGGCGGGACAGGGTTACAATGAGCAGTTCTTC. Its translation: CSVEAGQGYNEQFF.

The chain is built from TRBV4-3 and TRBJ2-7; 9 positions match TRBD2. The germline V gene has CDR1 LGHNA and CDR2 YSLEER. The trim removed 0 bases at V and 7 bases at J, leaving 25 bases unmatched. There are 21 residues in the CDR3. Here the CDR3 reads CASSQDLMTSGSVPAVGEQYF. The CDR3, as DNA: TGCGCCAGCAGCCAAGATTTAATGACTAGCGGCTCGGTCCCGGCGGTTGGGGAGCAGTACTTC.

In its sample, this clone was seen once. V gene TRBV19 combines with J gene TRBJ2-1; 13 nucleotides align to TRBD2. Trimming at V came to 5 bases and at J to 5 bases, leaving 0 bases not matched to a gene. The CDR3 is made up of 14 amino acids. Germline V gene data show CDR1 as LNHDA and CDR2 as SQIVND (reference sequence). CDR3: CASSGTSGNNEQFF. The CDR3 nucleotides read TGTGCCAGTAGTGGGACTAGCGGGAACAATGAGCAGTTCTTC. The whole variable domain, filled in from reference TRBV19 and TRBJ2-1, reads DGGITQSPKYLFRKEGQNVTLSCEQNLNHDAMYWYRQDPGQGLRLIYYSQIVNDFQKGDIAEGYSVSREKKESFPLTVTSAQKNPTAFYLCASSGTSGNNEQFFGPGTRLTVL.

The J gene is TRBJ2-7, the V gene TRBV20-1; D may be TRBD1 (5 bases). Germline V gene lookup returns CDR1 DFQATT and CDR2 SNEGSKA (reference sequence). The CDR3 consists of 11 residues. Trimming shortened V by 6 bases and J by 3 bases, and 9 bases separated the two germline ends. The CDR3 region has the DNA TGCAGTGCAGACAGCCACTACGAGCAGTACTTC. Its translation is CSADSHYEQYF.

This clone was observed a single time. The chain couples TRBV19 to TRBJ2-2, with D perhaps TRBD2 (6 bases). Per the germline V gene, CDR1 is LNHDA and CDR2 is SQIVND (reference sequence). V lost 3 bases to trimming and J lost 5 bases, with 13 bases between them. CDR3 length equals 15 residues. CDR3 bases: TGTGCCAGTAGTATTGGGCGGGACTCTACCGGGGAGCTGTTTTTT. Translated, it gives CASSIGRDSTGELFF.

This chain links TRBV13 with TRBJ1-1; possibly TRBD1 for D (6 bases). The CDR3 runs to 13 residues. Deletions cut 5 bases from V and 2 bases from J, with 9 bases between. Germline V gene sequence: CDR1 PRHDT, CDR2 FYEKMQ (reference sequence). Here the CDR3 DNA reads TGTGCCAGCAGCCCGGACAGTAACACTGAAGCTTTCTTT. Its translation: CASSPDSNTEAFF. Drawing the rest from reference TRBV13 and TRBJ1-1, the complete variable domain is AAGVIQSPRHLIKEKRETATLKCYPIPRHDTVYWYQQGPGQDPQFLISFYEKMQSDKGSIPDRFSAQQFSDYHSELNMSSLELGDSALYFCASSPDSNTEAFFGQGTRLTVV.

This chain links TRBV7-2 with TRBJ2-3; 11 nucleotides align to TRBD2. Germline values: CDR1 SGHTA, CDR2 FQGNSA. This CDR3 is 17 amino acids long. V shed 7 bases and J 1 base; nucleotides not matched to a gene: 10. Here the CDR3 DNA reads TGTGCCAGCAACAAATTAGCGGGAGGGCCTGGCACAGATACGCAGTATTTT. It translates to CASNKLAGGPGTDTQYF.